Included here is one T cell receptor (beta chain) sequence, with context. The data originate from a study of blood T cell repertoires in COVID-19. Libraries were prepared by immunoSEQ multiplex PCR; TCRdb keeps only in-frame clonotypes and omits some of them. The sample lists 300,000 to 450,000 clones, 70% to 90% occurring once. V gave up 4 bases and J gave up 5 bases; unmatched junction bases: 3. This CDR3 contains 13 residues. Germline V gene lookup returns CDR1 SGHTA and CDR2 FQGTGA. The sequence was collected from a woman aged 55-69 years with COVID-19, enrolled during active disease. Sequencing used peripheral blood. J is TRBJ2-5 and V is TRBV7-3; 8 bases map to TRBD1. The CDR3, as DNA: TGTGCCAGCAGCTCCTACAGGGGGGAGACCCAGTACTTC. This gives the protein CASSSYRGETQYF.